This T cell receptor (beta chain) came from a study of vaccination and CD4 T cells after COVID-19 (dated by TCRdb to 2022 to 2024). With regard to the full study: Convalescent patients had a positive SARS-CoV-2 result on nasal swab PCR, and of these patients, under ten had mild disease and one had severe disease. Post-COVID blood samples were collected from convalescent patients a median of around 100 days after diagnosis, with a range of roughly 30 to 161 days. The convalescent cohort comprised six males and four females, including two Hispanic individuals, seven Caucasians, two Asians and one multiracial person. The time from the second vaccine dose to post-vaccine blood sampling had a median of roughly 70 days and ranged from roughly 13 to 241 days. In roughly 10 COVID-19 convalescent patients and several infection-naive healthy vaccine recipients, the spike-specific CD4+ TCR repertoire before mRNA vaccination was compared with the repertoire after mRNA vaccination. Participants got two doses of the Pfizer-BioNTech BNT162b2 vaccine (n=8) or two doses of the Moderna mRNA-1273 vaccine (n=2).

Library preparation was by PCR. The data were produced on an Illumina iSeq 100. In the authors' own workflow: Non-productive sequences were removed, and CDR3s not starting with C, not ending with F or W, or shorter than 7 amino acids were discarded. CDR3 homology was assessed with Levenshtein distances (stringdist) and unrooted phylogenetic trees (ape) in R version 3.6.1. The public reads were run again by TCRdb, first through fastp at Q25 and then through MiXCR, and only productive beta chains were kept. Every CDR3 protein is listed once, alongside the most common genes and DNA of its rows. The V and J calls and clone size come from TCRdb's table, not from the authors' own analysis. Recorded for this sample are 20,000 to 25,000 distinct CDR3 sequences; around 60% of them occurred a single time. Of the sample, around 1.1% falls within the top ten clones. The convalescent patients' positive SARS-CoV-2 PCR tests were from March to December 2020, which was before the Alpha, Beta and Delta variants emerged in the United States. PBMCs were separated from whole blood using Ficoll-Paque Plus gradient centrifugation and then either used fresh or cryopreserved at -140C.

From its cysteine to its phenylalanine, the CDR3 spans 17 amino acids. The kept DNA is CDR3 alone, 51 bases in frame from the first base. Points on this clonotype: Its target antigen remains unknown. No clone much larger than this one lies a single base away; base qualities are absent.

The paper as a whole reports these results and caveats: Among convalescent patients, a median 86.3% of the SARS-CoV-2-reactive clones seen after vaccination appeared only after vaccination, which suggests priming specific to the vaccine. The median number of SARS-CoV-2-reactive clonotypes rose from 20 to 25 after infection to approximately 41 after vaccination, but the change was not significant. Of the vaccine-specific clones found in convalescent patients, nearly all (304 of 307) were mono-reactive for SARS-CoV-2 spike instead of being cross-reactive with common cold coronaviruses. Relatively few convalescent patients were included in the study, and early timepoints after natural infection were not analyzed.

This clonotype was sampled from a human donor who had recovered from COVID-19. This chain joins TRBV21-1 to TRBJ1-1; the D segment call TRBD1 is taken from the table without a DNA check. TRBV21-1 is a pseudogene segment. The sample consisted of CD4+ T cells from blood, taken before SARS-CoV-2 vaccination. The sequence in DNA is TGTGCCAGCAGCAAACCCCCCGGATTGGCTTTGAACACTGAAGCTTTCTTT. It translates as CASSKPPGLALNTEAFF.